This T cell receptor (beta chain) came from a study of early T cells in non-severe SARS-CoV-2 infection. One entry per CDR3 protein results from TCRdb running MiXCR on the 5' RACE reads. This table holds nearly 90,000 distinct CDR3 sequences, around 14% found once. The V segment lost 5 bases and the J segment 8 bases; nucleotides outside the gene matches: 11. The CDR3 spans 16 residues. CDR1 is SEHNR, CDR2 FQNEAQ, per germline (reference sequence). This clonotype was detected many times. The antigen is undetermined. Broader study findings: Matching against VDJdb likely underestimated virus-specific expansions, favoring anti-spike CD8.

The clonotype comes from an adult who was a healthcare worker with PCR-confirmed SARS-CoV-2 infection or an uninfected control (not recorded which). The sequenced sample consisted of whole blood. V gene TRBV7-9 combines with J gene TRBJ2-2; 10 nucleotides agree with TRBD2. The DNA of the CDR3 is TGTGCCAGCAGCCGCTCTAGCGGGAGCCCCTCAGGGGAGCTGTTTTTT. As protein: CASSRSSGSPSGELFF. Based on the CDR3 plus reference TRBV7-9 and TRBJ2-2, the full variable domain is DTGVSQNPRHKITKRGQNVTFRCDPISEHNRLYWYRQTLGQGPEFLTYFQNEAQLEKSRLLSDRFSAERPKGSFSTLEIQRTEQGDSAMYLCASSRSSGSPSGELFFGEGSRLTVL.